A selection of T cell receptor beta chains follows, all from one sample in a study of post-analysis software for immune sequencing data. TCRdb reprocessed the PCR reads with MiXCR, giving one entry per CDR3 protein. The sample includes around 710,000 distinct CDR3 sequences, roughly 46% of them seen just once. Sequenced material: blood. The receptors stem from a girl aged 10-17 years with multiple sclerosis. Both conserved end residues are part of each CDR3. D genes are given only for firm matches. Size values are once, few and many counts, or a class for expanded clones, and some rows have none.

d_gene	j_gene	v_gene	abundance	CDR3aa	CDR3nt
TRBD2	TRBJ2-4	TRBV27	.	CASSSLEVAGAKNIQYF	TGTGCCAGCAGTTCCCTCGAGGTAGCGGGAGCCAAAAACATTCAGTACTTC
TRBD2	TRBJ2-1	TRBV7-2	.	CASSLNMGLAGLEQFF	TGTGCCAGCAGCTTAAATATGGGACTAGCGGGATTAGAGCAGTTCTTC
.	TRBJ2-1	TRBV11-2	few	CASSPPGENEQFF	TGTGCCAGCAGCCCCCCCGGAGAGAATGAGCAGTTCTTC
.	TRBJ1-1	TRBV20-1	few	CSARQTMNTEAFF	TGCAGTGCTAGGCAAACAATGAACACTGAAGCTTTCTTT
TRBD1	TRBJ1-1	TRBV7-9	.	CASSPKGQGNTEAFF	TGTGCCAGCAGCCCAAAGGGACAGGGGAACACTGAAGCTTTCTTT
TRBD1	TRBJ2-7	TRBV3-1	.	CASSPTGTGREQYF	TGTGCCAGCAGCCCGACCGGGACAGGGCGCGAGCAGTACTTC
.	TRBJ1-2	TRBV29-1	.	CSVEDMGSYGYTF	TGCAGCGTTGAAGATATGGGGAGCTATGGCTACACCTTC
.	TRBJ1-1	TRBV18	.	CASSPQVLSPAGEAFF	TGTGCCAGCTCACCACAAGTACTCTCCCCAGCGGGTGAAGCTTTCTTT
TRBD2	TRBJ2-3	TRBV15	.	CATLREGNTDTQYF	TGTGCCACCCTCCGGGAGGGTAATACAGATACGCAGTATTTT
.	TRBJ1-5	TRBV24-1	few	CATSAPGPNQPQHF	TGTGCCACCAGTGCCCCAGGACCTAATCAGCCCCAGCATTTT